These 10 T cell receptor beta chains were sequenced from one sample in a study of CD8+ T cells in alopecia areata. The study sorted pooled cutaneous lymph node cells by CD4, CD8alpha, NKG2D, NKG2ACE and other markers. Extraction of RNA preceded its reverse transcription into cDNA, which served as the sequencing template. Data came from immunoSEQ multiplex PCR; TCRdb stores just in-frame clones and leaves some out. The sample was found to contain more than 250,000 clones, and every one recurs. The sequenced material came from CD4+ T cells sorted from a lymph node. The receptors were gathered from a C3H/HeJ mouse with alopecia areata. The MHC haplotype of this mouse line is H2-k.

This clone was counted a few times. The gene names here belong to mouse. The CDR3 goes on 4 residues after the read ends, and that part is filled in from the germline J gene. Other DNA sequences of this sample code for an identical CDR3. The chain carries TRBV13-1 and TRBJ2-3, with D unresolved. This CDR3 comprises 14 residues. V was cut by 4 bases and J by 0 bases, with 9 bases left in between. Germline V gene sequence: CDR1 NSHNY, CDR2 SYGAGN. The CDR3 DNA, read in part, is TGTGCCAGCAGTCCTGACAATAGTGCAGAA. Protein: CASSPDNSAE. The full CDR3 is CASSPDNSAETLYF.

Concerning this clone itself: Each gene name is a mouse one. The read terminates 4 residues before the CDR3 end, so the remaining end is supplied by the germline J gene. The chain carries TRBV5 and TRBJ2-1; TRBD1 aligns across 8 bases. There are 14 residues in the CDR3. With 1 base clipped from V and 6 bases from J, the junction kept 2 bases outside the gene matches. CDR1 is LGHNA, CDR2 YNLKQL, per germline (reference sequence). CDR3 residues: CASSQATGGAEQFF. CDR3 DNA, as far as it was read: TGTGCCAGCAGCCAAGCAACAGGGGGTGCT.

Comments on this clone: Genes here carry mouse names. The read is 4 residues too short to cover the CDR3 end, so that end is filled in from the germline J gene. The V and J genes are TRBV14 and TRBJ2-5; 8 bases are a match to TRBD1. The length of the CDR3 is 14 residues. Germline V gene sequence: CDR1 SGHDT, CDR2 FRDEAV. CDR3 bases read: TGTGCCAGCAGACACCCTCAGGGGGCGGAC. This sequence encodes CASRHPQGAD. In full, the CDR3 is CASRHPQGADTQYF.

Of note for this clone: Genes here carry mouse names. The read stops 4 residues short of the end of the CDR3; the missing end is completed from the germline J gene. The rearrangement joins TRBV5 to TRBJ2-2, with D unclear. From germline, CDR1 is LGHNA and CDR2 YNLKQL (reference sequence). The CDR3 is 11 amino acids. V was trimmed by 10 bases and J by 1 base, leaving 4 bases between them. CDR3 sequence reads: CATGNTGQLYF. The part of the CDR3 DNA that was read is TGTGCCACAGGAAACACCGGG.

Remarks on this clone: Germline and genes here are mouse. The read stops 4 residues short of the end of the CDR3; the missing end is completed from the germline J gene. This specimen includes other DNA sequences encoding the same CDR3. The chain joins TRBV19 to TRBJ2-7; a possible D gene is TRBD2 (5 bases). The CDR3 contains 12 residues. From germline, CDR1 is FNHDT and CDR2 SITEND (reference sequence). The CDR3: CASSISGYEQYF. The CDR3 DNA, read in part, is TGTGCCAGCAGTATCTCTGGGTAT.

About this clone: Genes here carry mouse names. The read comes to an end 4 residues before the CDR3 does, leaving the germline J gene to fill in the end. This chain joins TRBV19 and TRBJ2-2; TRBD1 might be the D (6 bases). Looked up from germline, CDR1 is FNHDT and CDR2 is SITEND (reference sequence). The CDR3 is 15 amino acids. V was shortened by 6 bases and J by 0 bases, with 12 bases between the two germline ends. The CDR3 bases that were read are TGTGCCAGCACCCGGACAGAAGCAAACACCGGG. It encodes CASTRTEANTG. The full CDR3 is CASTRTEANTGQLYF.

Turning to this clone: Gene names denote mouse genes. Read sequence stops 4 residues before the CDR3 end, and the germline J gene provides the missing end. V usage is TRBV1 and J usage is TRBJ2-3; 12 bases map to TRBD2. This CDR3 has 16 amino acids. Per germline, CDR1 NSQYPW and CDR2 LRSPGD (reference sequence). The CDR3 sequence: CTCSVRLGGQVETLYF. The CDR3 DNA, read in part, is TGCACCTGCAGTGTCCGACTGGGGGGGCAGGTAGAA.

Turning to this clone: The germline and genes are mouse ones. Read coverage stops 4 residues before the CDR3 terminus; the germline J gene supplies the remainder. Other DNA sequences from this sample encode an identical CDR3 as well. This rearrangement joins TRBV13-3 to TRBJ2-3; 9 nucleotides align to TRBD1. After removal of 5 bases from V and 0 bases from J, the junction contained 4 bases not matched to a gene. CDR3 size: 15 residues. The germline gives CDR1 NNHDY, CDR2 SYVADS. The CDR3 is CASSPDRGSAETLYF. CDR3 DNA (partial): TGTGCCAGCAGCCCGGACAGGGGTAGTGCAGAA.

In this sample, this clone turned up a few times. The genes and germline here are from mouse. Partial CDR3 DNA: TGTGCCAGCAGTGCGGACTGGGGGGGCGCGGGA. The encoded protein is CASSADWGGAG. The entire CDR3 protein is CASSADWGGAGEVFF. The chain is built from TRBV19 and TRBJ1-1; D might be TRBD1 (6 bases). With the read ending 4 residues before the CDR3 end, the germline J gene is used to fill in that end. The CDR3 spans 15 residues. CDR1 is FNHDT, CDR2 SITEND, per germline (reference sequence).

In its sample, this clone was seen a few times. Genes and germline are mouse. The CDR3 region is CASSRDRGGADEQYF. The covered CDR3 bases are TGTGCTAGCAGTAGAGATCGGGGGGGGGCGGAT. V usage is TRBV17 and J usage is TRBJ2-7; 8 nucleotides align to TRBD2. Read data end 4 residues before the CDR3 end; the end is taken from the germline J gene. From germline, CDR1 is MNHDT and CDR2 YYDKIL. This CDR3 spans 15 amino acids.